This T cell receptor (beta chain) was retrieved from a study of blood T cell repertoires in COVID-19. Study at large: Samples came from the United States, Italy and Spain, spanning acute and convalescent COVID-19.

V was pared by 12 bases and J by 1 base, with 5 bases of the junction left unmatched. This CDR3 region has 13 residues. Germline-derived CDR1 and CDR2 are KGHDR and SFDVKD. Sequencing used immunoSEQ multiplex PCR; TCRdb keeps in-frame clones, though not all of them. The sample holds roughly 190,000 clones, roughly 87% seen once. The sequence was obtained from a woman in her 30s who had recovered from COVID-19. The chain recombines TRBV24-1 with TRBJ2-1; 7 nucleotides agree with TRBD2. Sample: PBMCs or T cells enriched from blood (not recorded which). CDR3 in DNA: TGTGCCGGGGGAGGGCCTTCCTACAATGAGCAGTTCTTC. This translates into CAGGGPSYNEQFF.